This T cell receptor (beta chain) is drawn from a study of metastatic and nonmetastatic thyroid tumors. Prior to thyroid surgery, none of the patients had received any treatment. TCRdb reprocessed the PCR reads using MiXCR. This sample has tens of thousands of clones, with roughly a sixth found just once. This CDR3 has 12 residues. In germline, CDR1 is SGHRS, CDR2 YFSETQ. V was cut by 0 bases and J by 6 bases, with 7 bases left in between. This clonotype was sampled from a female donor with papillary thyroid cancer or a benign thyroid nodule (not recorded which). Some clones in this sample may be carry-over from other donors' samples. J is TRBJ2-7 and V is TRBV5-1, with TRBD1 as a possible D gene (6 bases). The specimen sequenced was blood. CDR3 DNA sequence: TGCGCCAGCAGCTTGGAAGGGGGCGAGCAGTACTTC. It yields the protein CASSLEGGEQYF. The full variable domain, completed using reference TRBV5-1 and TRBJ2-7, is KAGVTQTPRYLIKTRGQQVTLSCSPISGHRSVSWYQQTPGQGLQFLFEYFSETQRNKGNFPGRFSGRQFSNSRSEMNVSTLELGDSALYLCASSLEGGEQYFGPGTRLTVT.